The entry below describes one T cell receptor (beta chain). As yet, its antigen is unknown. Trimming took 2 bases from V and 4 from J, leaving 8 bases between them. Germline CDR1 is SGHAT and CDR2 is FQNNGV. This CDR3 spans 13 amino acids. This entry is derived from a study of cytotoxic CD8 clonotypes in ibrutinib-treated CLL. The method was immunoSEQ multiplex PCR; TCRdb's version includes in-frame clones alone and lacks a portion of them. Counted here are 50,000 or so clones, around four fifths occurring once; the ten biggest clones make up roughly 21%. TCR beta libraries used about 2 micrograms of DNA from cryopreserved PBMCs. Findings and limits, study-wide: Treatment left the uncommon public clonotypes either contracted or stable in frequency.

Specimen: PBMCs, collected after 24 months of ibrutinib treatment. The chain is built from TRBV11-2 and TRBJ1-2; unclear D gene. This sequence was found in a human donor with chronic lymphocytic leukemia. This CDR3 is CASSLPGGYGYTF. The CDR3 bases are TGTGCCAGCAGCTTACCGGGTGGCTATGGCTACACCTTC.